The sequence of this T cell receptor (beta chain) was determined in a study of blood T cell repertoires in COVID-19. Study details: Whether acute or convalescent, the COVID-19 samples came from the United States, Italy and Spain. PBMCs, B-cell-depleted T cells, or T cells were the source of the cDNA or gDNA that made up the material.

In the study's own analysis: Amplification of reference gene primers provided the estimated nucleated cell counts. Libraries were prepared by immunoSEQ multiplex PCR; TCRdb keeps only in-frame clonotypes and omits some of them. D and trimming were read from the DNA, whereas the V and J calls and clone size are those reported in that table. In the table there are about 260,000 clones, roughly 86% of which are singletons. The CDR3 length is 17 residues. V was pared by 3 bases and J by 5 bases, with 10 bases of the junction left unmatched. The germline CDR1 and CDR2 sequences are LNHDA and SQIVND (reference sequence).

The source of this sequence is a human donor in a cohort sampled during active COVID-19. Specimen: peripheral blood. The rearrangement uses TRBV19 and TRBJ1-4; 9 bases align to TRBD1. The CDR3 DNA follows: TGTGCCAGTAGTATGGGACAGGGCCTTTACCTGAATGAAAAACTGTTTTTT. Its translation is CASSMGQGLYLNEKLFF.